This T cell receptor (beta chain) was sequenced in a study of blood T cell repertoires in COVID-19. As for the study in general: Researchers got acute and convalescent COVID-19 samples from the United States, Italy and Spain.

Participant age was about 18 to 89 years, and participants resided in around 24 US areas. Cohort assignment relied on participant-reported clinical history. Trimming cost V 5 bases and J 5 bases; bases outside gene matches: 11. CDR1 is SEHNR and CDR2 is FQNEAQ in the germline V gene (reference sequence). The CDR3 is made up of 16 amino acids. In the original processing: The assay estimated nucleated cells by amplifying reference gene primers. Clones were read by immunoSEQ multiplex PCR, and TCRdb kept only the in-frame ones, dropping some. V, J and clone size were drawn from that table, and D and trimming were deduced from the DNA. Of 300,000 to 400,000 clones in the sample, approximately 86% are singletons; the top ten hold around 4.2%.

Input material: PBMCs or T cells enriched from blood (not recorded which). This sequence joins TRBV7-9 and TRBJ2-3; TRBD1 matches 9 bases. The TCR comes from a woman aged 40 to 50 with acute COVID-19. The CDR3 sequence is CASSARQGGALDTQYF. CDR3 coding DNA: TGTGCCAGCAGCGCGAGACAGGGGGGAGCGTTAGATACGCAGTATTTT.